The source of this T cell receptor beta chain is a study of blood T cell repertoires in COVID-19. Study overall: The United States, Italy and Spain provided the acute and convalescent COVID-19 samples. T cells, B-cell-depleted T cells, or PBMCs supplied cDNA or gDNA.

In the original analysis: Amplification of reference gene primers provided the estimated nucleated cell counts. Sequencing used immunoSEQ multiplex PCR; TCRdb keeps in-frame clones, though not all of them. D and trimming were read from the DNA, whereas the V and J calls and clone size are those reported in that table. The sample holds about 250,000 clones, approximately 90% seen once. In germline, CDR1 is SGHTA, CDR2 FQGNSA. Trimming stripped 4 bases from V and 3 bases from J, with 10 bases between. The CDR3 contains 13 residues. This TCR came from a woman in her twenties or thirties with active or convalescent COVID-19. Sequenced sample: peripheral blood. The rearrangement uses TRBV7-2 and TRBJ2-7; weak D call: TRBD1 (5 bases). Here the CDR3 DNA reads TGTGCCAGCAGCTCACGCAGGGTCTACGAGCAGTACTTC. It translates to CASSSRRVYEQYF. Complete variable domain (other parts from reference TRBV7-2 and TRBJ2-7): GAGVSQSPSNKVTEKGKDVELRCDPISGHTALYWYRQSLGQGLEFLIYFQGNSAPDKSGLPSDRFSAERTGGSVSTLTIQRTQQEDSAVYLCASSSRRVYEQYFGPGTRLTVT.